This T cell receptor beta chain is drawn from a study of CD8 T cells in Susac syndrome. In the study overall: Each patient with Susac syndrome, at the time of blood draw, was therapy-naive, on corticosteroids, or on intravenous immunoglobulin alone.

Reverse transcription of about 0.5 to 1 ug RNA was carried out with random hexamers. The immunoSEQ assay covered 54 Vbeta and 13 Jbeta segments for CDR3. TCRdb called the immunoSEQ multiplex PCR reads again in MiXCR, with one record for every CDR3 protein. The top ten hold approximately 0.098% of the sample, which has some 200,000 distinct CDR3 sequences, nearly 97% seen once. The germline V and J ends were trimmed by 6 bases and 2 bases, with 10 bases remaining between them. The length of the CDR3 is 13 residues. Germline CDR1 and CDR2: LNHDA and SQIVND (reference sequence). Sequenced: CD4+ T cells from PBMCs. This chain uses TRBV19 with TRBJ1-2; D is undetermined. This receptor was identified in a human donor with Susac syndrome. The CDR3 nucleotides are TGTGCCAGTAGCCTAACAGTGAACTATGGCTACACCTTC. Its translation: CASSLTVNYGYTF.